This TCR beta chain was observed in a study of cytomegalovirus exposure and HLA in healthy donors. About the research overall: A subsequent analysis reported that the roughly 120 validation repertoires were produced on the same platform that had also been used for the roughly 670 first-cohort repertoires. Regarding the study as a whole: There were approximately 150 TCR beta chains listed as cytomegalovirus-associated. A later analysis found first-cohort TCR clusters tended to co-occur in the 90 to 150 validation repertoires.

From germline, CDR1 is SQVTM and CDR2 ANQGSEA. This CDR3 is built from 15 residues. The V end lost 4 bases, the J end lost 0 bases, and 13 bases lay between the germline ends. Data came from immunoSEQ multiplex PCR; TCRdb stores just in-frame clones and leaves some out. This table holds 300,000 to 400,000 clones, approximately 86% found once. Worth noting for this clone: The antigen is not known.

Sequenced input: PBMCs. V usage is TRBV29-1 and J usage is TRBJ1-3, with D perhaps matching TRBD1 (6 bases). This clonotype was sampled from a man aged 30 to 45 in good health and CMV-seronegative. The CDR3 spells CSVGEGTTSGNTIYF. The CDR3 coding sequence is TGCAGCGTTGGGGAAGGGACAACCTCTGGAAACACCATATATTTT.